These 9 T cell receptor beta chains share one sample of origin, sequenced in a study of post-analysis software for immune sequencing data. TCR beta cDNA libraries included unique molecular identifiers. TCRdb itself ran the PCR reads through MiXCR, one entry per CDR3 protein. The profile covers approximately 730,000 distinct CDR3 sequences, with just under 30% appearing a single time and more than 0.55% taken by the ten largest. Notes on the study in general: Among 5 or 6 TRBV segments more frequent in patients than controls were TRBV5-6, TRBV5-1 and TRBV20-1.

Antigen specificity for these receptors is unknown. Sequencing was done on a sample of blood. These receptors were collected from a girl aged 5-17 years with multiple sclerosis.

Concerning this clonotype itself: An end of the junction differs from the germline gene, which may be a read error. This chain connects TRBV5-5 to TRBJ2-5, with D unclear. Germline V gene lookup returns CDR1 SGHKS and CDR2 YYEKEE (reference sequence). This CDR3 is 13 amino acids long. The CDR3 DNA reads TGTGCCGGCAGCTTGGCAATTTGGGAGACCCAGTACTTC. Translating gives CAGSLAIWETQYF.

This clonotype was recorded many times. This chain uses TRBV9 with TRBJ1-2; D gene ambiguous. The CDR3 extends over 11 amino acids. V dropped 3 bases and J dropped 7 bases, with 7 bases sitting between them. Per the germline V gene, CDR1 is SGDLS and CDR2 is YYNGEE. The CDR3 region is CASSDRLGYTF. DNA of the CDR3: TGTGCCAGCAGCGATCGGCTTGGCTACACCTTC.

Comment on this clonotype: A clone one base away is much larger, so this may be a read error. V usage is TRBV27 and J usage is TRBJ1-1, with a tentative D call TRBD1 (5 bases). Deletions cut 6 bases from V and 6 bases from J, with 14 bases between. The CDR3 covers 13 residues. Germline V gene data show CDR1 as MNHEY and CDR2 as SMNVEV (reference sequence). The CDR3 sequence is CASRFGQGAEAFF. The CDR3 DNA sequence: TGTGCCAGCAGGTTCGGCCAGGGCGCTGAAGCTTTCTTT.

The chain has TRBV20-1 and TRBJ1-5; tentative D call: TRBD1 (5 bases). V was cut by 5 bases and J by 3 bases, with 17 bases left in between. Germline V gene data show CDR1 as DFQATT and CDR2 as SNEGSKA (reference sequence). The CDR3 is 15 residues long. CDR3 bases: TGCAGTGCTTCCCCCACCGGGACGGCCAATCAGCCCCAGCATTTT. Translated: CSASPTGTANQPQHF.

This clonotype appeared a few times. V usage is TRBV20-1 and J usage is TRBJ1-5, with TRBD1 as a possible D gene (6 bases). V was cut by 4 bases and J by 4 bases, with 11 bases left in between. Germline CDR1 DFQATT, CDR2 SNEGSKA (reference sequence). This CDR3 region has 13 residues. The CDR3 loop reads CSAMDRVNQPQHF. The CDR3 bases are TGCAGTGCTATGGACAGAGTAAATCAGCCCCAGCATTTT.

This chain links TRBV20-1 with TRBJ1-1; perhaps TRBD1 as D (5 bases). Germline lookup yields CDR1 DFQATT and CDR2 SNEGSKA (reference sequence). The CDR3 length is 14 residues. The V end was cut by 2 bases, the J end by 4 bases, with 14 bases between. The CDR3 bases are TGCAGTGCTAGAACCGGGACTTGGGGCACTGAAGCTTTCTTT. Its protein is CSARTGTWGTEAFF.

The V gene is TRBV20-1, the J gene TRBJ2-1; 9 nucleotides line up with TRBD2. Germline trimming cut 4 bases from V and 3 bases from J; bases unmatched to any gene: 7. This CDR3 has 15 residues. Germline assignment: CDR1 DFQATT and CDR2 SNEGSKA (reference sequence). CDR3 nucleotides: TGCAGTGCTATCCATGGACTAGCGCTCTACAATGAGCAGTTCTTC. Translation gives CSAIHGLALYNEQFF.

This clonotype turned up a few times. The chain has TRBV24-1 and TRBJ2-3; TRBD2 matches 8 bases. Germline V gives CDR1 KGHDR, CDR2 SFDVKD. V gave up 4 bases and J gave up 7 bases; unmatched junction bases: 12. The CDR3 consists of 16 residues. CDR3 residues: CATSDTRSGSSYTQYF. As DNA, the CDR3 is TGTGCCACCAGTGACACCAGAAGCGGGAGTTCATATACGCAGTATTTT.

This clonotype has only a few counts. The chain recombines TRBV6-1 with TRBJ2-4, with 7 positions matching TRBD1. The CDR3 loop spans 19 amino acids. Germline CDR1 and CDR2: MNHNS and SASEGT. V lost 1 base and J lost 2; bases outside the gene matches: 14. This CDR3 is CASSEVVGGGLTSKNIQYF. CDR3 nucleotides: TGTGCCAGCAGTGAAGTTGTAGGGGGCGGGTTGACGTCCAAAAACATTCAGTACTTC.